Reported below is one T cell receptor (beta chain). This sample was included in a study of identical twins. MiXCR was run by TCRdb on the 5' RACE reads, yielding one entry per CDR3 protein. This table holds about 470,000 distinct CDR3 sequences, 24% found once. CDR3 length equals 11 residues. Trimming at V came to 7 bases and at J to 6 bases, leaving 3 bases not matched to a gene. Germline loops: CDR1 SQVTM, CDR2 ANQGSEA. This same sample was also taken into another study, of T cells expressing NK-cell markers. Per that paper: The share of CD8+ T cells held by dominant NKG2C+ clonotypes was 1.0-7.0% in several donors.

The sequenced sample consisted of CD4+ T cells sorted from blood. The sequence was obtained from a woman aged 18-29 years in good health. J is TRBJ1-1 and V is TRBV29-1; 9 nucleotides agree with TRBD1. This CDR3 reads CSARQGAEAFF. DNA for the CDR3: TGCAGCGCCCGACAGGGGGCTGAAGCTTTCTTT.